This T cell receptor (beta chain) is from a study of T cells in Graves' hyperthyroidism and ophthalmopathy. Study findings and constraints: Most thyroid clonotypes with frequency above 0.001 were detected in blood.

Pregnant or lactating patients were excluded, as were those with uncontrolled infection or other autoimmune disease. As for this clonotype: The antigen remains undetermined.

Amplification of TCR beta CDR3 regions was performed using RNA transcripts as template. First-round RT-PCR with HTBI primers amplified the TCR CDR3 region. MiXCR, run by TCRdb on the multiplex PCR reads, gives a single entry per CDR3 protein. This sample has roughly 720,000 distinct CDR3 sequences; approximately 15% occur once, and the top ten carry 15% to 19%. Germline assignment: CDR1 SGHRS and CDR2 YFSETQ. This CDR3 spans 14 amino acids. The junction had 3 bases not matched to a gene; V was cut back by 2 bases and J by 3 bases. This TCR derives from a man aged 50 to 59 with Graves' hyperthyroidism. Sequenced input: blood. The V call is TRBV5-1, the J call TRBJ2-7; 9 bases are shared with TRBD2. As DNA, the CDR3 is TGCGCCAGCAGCTTTCTAGCGGGAAACTACGAGCAGTACTTC. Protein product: CASSFLAGNYEQYF.